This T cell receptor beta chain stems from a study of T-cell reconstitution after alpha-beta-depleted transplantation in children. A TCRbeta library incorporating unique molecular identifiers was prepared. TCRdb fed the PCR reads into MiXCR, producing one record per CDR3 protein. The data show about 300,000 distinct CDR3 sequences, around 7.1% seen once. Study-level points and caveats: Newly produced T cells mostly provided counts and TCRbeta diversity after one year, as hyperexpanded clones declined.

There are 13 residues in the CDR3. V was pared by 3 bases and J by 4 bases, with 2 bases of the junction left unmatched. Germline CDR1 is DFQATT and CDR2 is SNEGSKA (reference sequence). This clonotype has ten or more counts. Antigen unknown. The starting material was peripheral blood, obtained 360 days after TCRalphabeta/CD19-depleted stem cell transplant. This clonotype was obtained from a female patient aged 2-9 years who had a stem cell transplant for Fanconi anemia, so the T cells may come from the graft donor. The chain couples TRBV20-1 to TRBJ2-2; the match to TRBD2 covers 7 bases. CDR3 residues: CSARTGGTGELFF. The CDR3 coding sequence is TGCAGTGCTAGGACGGGGGGCACCGGGGAGCTGTTTTTT.